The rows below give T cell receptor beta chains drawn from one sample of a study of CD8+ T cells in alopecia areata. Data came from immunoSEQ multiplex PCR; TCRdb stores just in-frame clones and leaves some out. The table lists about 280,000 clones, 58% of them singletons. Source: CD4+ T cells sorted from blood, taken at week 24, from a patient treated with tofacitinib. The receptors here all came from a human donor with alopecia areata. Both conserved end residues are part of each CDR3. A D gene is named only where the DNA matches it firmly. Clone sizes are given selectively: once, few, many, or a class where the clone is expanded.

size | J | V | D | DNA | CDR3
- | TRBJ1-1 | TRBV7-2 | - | TGTGCCAGCAGTCAGAACACTGAAGCTTTCTTT | CASSQNTEAFF
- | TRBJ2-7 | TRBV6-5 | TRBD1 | TGTGCCAGCAGTTACCGCGGGACAGGGGACTACGAGCAGTACTTC | CASSYRGTGDYEQYF
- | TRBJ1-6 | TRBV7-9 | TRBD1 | TGTGCCAGCAGCTTCTGGACAGGGGGCAAAGCCTATAATTCACCCCTCCACTTT | CASSFWTGGKAYNSPLHF
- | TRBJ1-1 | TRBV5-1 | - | TGCGCCAGCAGCTTGGGGCGGGGAACGACTGAAGCCTTCTTT | CASSLGRGTTEAFF
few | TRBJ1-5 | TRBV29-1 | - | TGCAGCGTCACCGTGGACGGAGGCCGCTATCAGCCCCAGCATTTT | CSVTVDGGRYQPQHF
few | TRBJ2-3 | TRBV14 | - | TGTGCCAGCGCCCGGGCAGCGATTCCAGATACGCAGTATTTT | CASARAAIPDTQYF
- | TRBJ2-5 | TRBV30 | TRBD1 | TGTGCCTGGGACAGGGGGGGGGAGACCCAGTACTTC | CAWDRGGETQYF
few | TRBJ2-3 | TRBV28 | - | TGTGCCAGCAAGGTCTCAAGTTTTCAGGCGCAGTATTTT | CASKVSSFQAQYF
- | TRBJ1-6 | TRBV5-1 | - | TGCGCCAGCAGCCCGGCCCTGGATTCACCCCTCCACTTT | CASSPALDSPLHF
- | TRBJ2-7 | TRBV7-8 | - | TGTGCCAGCAGCCCCCTAAGGACACCCAGTTGGCAGTACTTC | CASSPLRTPSWQYF
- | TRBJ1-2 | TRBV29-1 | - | TGCAGCGTTGAAGATCGAGACGGAGGCTACACCTTC | CSVEDRDGGYTF
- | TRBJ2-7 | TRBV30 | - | TGTGCCTGGAGCCGCGGTGCCAGTCCTTACGAGCAGTACTTC | CAWSRGASPYEQYF
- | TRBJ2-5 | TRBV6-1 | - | TGTGCCAGCAGTCGCGACTGGCAAGAGACCCAGTACTTC | CASSRDWQETQYF
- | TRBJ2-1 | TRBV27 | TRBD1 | TGTGCCAGCAGTGGACAGACAGGGTTCGGGGATGAGCAGTTCTTC | CASSGQTGFGDEQFF
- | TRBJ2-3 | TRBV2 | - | TGTGCCAGCACCAGGGGTGGAGATACGCAGTATTTT | CASTRGGDTQYF
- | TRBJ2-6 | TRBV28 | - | TGTGCCAGCAATAGGCCCGGGGCCAACGTCCTGACTTTC | CASNRPGANVLTF
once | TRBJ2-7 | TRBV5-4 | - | TGTGCCAGCAGCTTGAAAGGGGGGACCTACGAGCAGTACTTC | CASSLKGGTYEQYF
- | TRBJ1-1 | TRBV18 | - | TGTGCCAGCTCACCCCGTTCAGGGGTAAGTGGGAACACTGAAGCTTTCTTT | CASSPRSGVSGNTEAFF
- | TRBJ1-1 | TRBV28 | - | TGTGCCAGCTTACTTCCCGGACGGGAAGCTTTCTTT | CASLLPGREAFF
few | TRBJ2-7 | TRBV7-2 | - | TGTGCCAGCAGCTTAGCGGGGGGCTACGAGCAGTACTTC | CASSLAGGYEQYF
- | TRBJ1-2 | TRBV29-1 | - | TGCAGCGTTGAAGATCTTCGGGGGGCAGAAGGCTACACCTTC | CSVEDLRGAEGYTF
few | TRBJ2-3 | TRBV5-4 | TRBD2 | TGTGCCAGCAGCTTGGTAGCGGGGTCCACAGATACGCAGTATTTT | CASSLVAGSTDTQYF
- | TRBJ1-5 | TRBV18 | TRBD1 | TGTGCCAGCTCACGGACAGGGAGCAATCAGCCCCAGCATTTT | CASSRTGSNQPQHF
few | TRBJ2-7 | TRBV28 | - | TGTGCCAGCAGTACAGGGTCGCCCTACGAGCAGTACTTC | CASSTGSPYEQYF
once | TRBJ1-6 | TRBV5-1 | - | TGCGCCAGCAGCTTGGTGGGCAATAATTCACCCCTCCACTTT | CASSLVGNNSPLHF
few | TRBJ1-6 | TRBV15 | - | TGTGCCACCAGCAGAGACATTTTGGGCGGTTCACCCCTCCACTTT | CATSRDILGGSPLHF
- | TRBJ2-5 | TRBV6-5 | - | TGTGCCAGCAGCTACGGGGGAGAGACCCAGTACTTC | CASSYGGETQYF
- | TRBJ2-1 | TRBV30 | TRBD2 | TGTGCCTGGACCGAGGGAGGGACTACCTACAATGAGCAGTTCTTC | CAWTEGGTTYNEQFF
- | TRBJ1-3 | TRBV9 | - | TGTGCCAGCACTCAGGGGTTCTCTGGAAACACCATATATTTT | CASTQGFSGNTIYF
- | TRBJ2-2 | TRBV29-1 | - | TGCAGCGCGGGGTTCACCGGGGAGCTGTTTTTT | CSAGFTGELFF
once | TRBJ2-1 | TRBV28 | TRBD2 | TGTGCCAGCAGTTTTGAGGCTAGCGGAGACAATGAGCAGTTCTTC | CASSFEASGDNEQFF
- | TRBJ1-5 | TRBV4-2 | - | TGTGCCAGCAGCCAAGGGGGTAGCAATCAGCCCCAGCATTTT | CASSQGGSNQPQHF
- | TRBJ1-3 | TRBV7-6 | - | TGTGCCAGCAGCTTAGGGGGGGTACCTGGAAACACCATATATTTT | CASSLGGVPGNTIYF
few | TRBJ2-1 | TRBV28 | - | TGTGCCAGCGGGGTAGGGGGGGCCTCCACAACCCTTGAGCAGTTCTTC | CASGVGGASTTLEQFF
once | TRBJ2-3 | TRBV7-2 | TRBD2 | TGTGCCAGCAGCTTAAGGCGGGGGGACGCAGATACGCAGTATTTT | CASSLRRGDADTQYF
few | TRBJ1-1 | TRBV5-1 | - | TGCGCCAGCAGCTTGGCCTTAGGGGGTGAAGCTTTCTTT | CASSLALGGEAFF
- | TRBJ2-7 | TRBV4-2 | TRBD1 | TGTGCCAGCAGCCAAGATCACCGGGACAGGGCCTACGAGCAGTACTTC | CASSQDHRDRAYEQYF
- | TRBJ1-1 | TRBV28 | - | TGTGCCAGCAGTTTGGCCAGGGCGAAAGCTTTCTTT | CASSLARAKAFF
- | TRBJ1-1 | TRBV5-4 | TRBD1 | TGTGCCAGCAGCGGGGGACAGGGTGGCACTGAAGCTTTCTTT | CASSGGQGGTEAFF
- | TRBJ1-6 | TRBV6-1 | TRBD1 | TGTGCCAGCAGGTCAGGGGGCCGGAATTCACCCCTCCACTTT | CASRSGGRNSPLHF
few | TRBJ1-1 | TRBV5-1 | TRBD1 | TGCGCCAGCAGCACCGGACAGGCTGGCGCTGAAGCTTTCTTT | CASSTGQAGAEAFF
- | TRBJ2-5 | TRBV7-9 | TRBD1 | TGTGCCAGCAGCCGAGGGACAGGGCAAGAGACCCAGTACTTC | CASSRGTGQETQYF
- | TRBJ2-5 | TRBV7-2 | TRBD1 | TGTGCCAGCAGCTTAGGGGACAGGAGCCAAGAGACCCAGTACTTC | CASSLGDRSQETQYF
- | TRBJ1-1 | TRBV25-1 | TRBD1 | TGTGCCAGCAGTGAACTGGGACAGGGCATGAACACTGAAGCTTTCTTT | CASSELGQGMNTEAFF
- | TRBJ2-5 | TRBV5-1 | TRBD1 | TGCGCCAGCAGTCGACAGGGACAAGAGACCCAGTACTTC | CASSRQGQETQYF
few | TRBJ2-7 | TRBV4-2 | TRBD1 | TGTGCCAGCAGCCAAACCGTTACAGGGGGCTTTGTTGACGAGCAGTACTTC | CASSQTVTGGFVDEQYF
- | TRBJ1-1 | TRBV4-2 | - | TGTGCCAGCAGCCAAGGGGTGGGGGGGCATACTGAAGCTTTCTTT | CASSQGVGGHTEAFF
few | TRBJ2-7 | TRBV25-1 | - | TGTGCCAGCAGTGAATCGAGAGAGCAGTACTTC | CASSESREQYF
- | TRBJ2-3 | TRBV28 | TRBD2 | TGTGCCAGCAGCGACCTAGCGGGGGTTGACACAGATACGCAGTATTTT | CASSDLAGVDTDTQYF
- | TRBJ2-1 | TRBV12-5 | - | TGTGCCAAACAGGGTGAGCAGTTCTTC | CAKQGEQFF
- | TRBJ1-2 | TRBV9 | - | TGTGCCAGCAAGGACGGAACTAACTATGGCTACACCTTC | CASKDGTNYGYTF
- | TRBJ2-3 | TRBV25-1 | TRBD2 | TGTGCCAGCAGGGATGAGCGGGGGCGGGCAGATACGCAGTATTTT | CASRDERGRADTQYF
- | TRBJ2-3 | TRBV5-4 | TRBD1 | TGTGCCAGCAGCGGCAGGACAGGGCCCACAGATACGCAGTATTTT | CASSGRTGPTDTQYF
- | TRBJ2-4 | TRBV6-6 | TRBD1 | TGTGCCAGCAGTTACTCGGGACAGGGATACTCAATTCAGTACTTC | CASSYSGQGYSIQYF
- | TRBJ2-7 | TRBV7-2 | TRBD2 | TGTGCCAGCAGCTCAACTAGCGGGGTATGGGGCGAGCAGTACTTC | CASSSTSGVWGEQYF